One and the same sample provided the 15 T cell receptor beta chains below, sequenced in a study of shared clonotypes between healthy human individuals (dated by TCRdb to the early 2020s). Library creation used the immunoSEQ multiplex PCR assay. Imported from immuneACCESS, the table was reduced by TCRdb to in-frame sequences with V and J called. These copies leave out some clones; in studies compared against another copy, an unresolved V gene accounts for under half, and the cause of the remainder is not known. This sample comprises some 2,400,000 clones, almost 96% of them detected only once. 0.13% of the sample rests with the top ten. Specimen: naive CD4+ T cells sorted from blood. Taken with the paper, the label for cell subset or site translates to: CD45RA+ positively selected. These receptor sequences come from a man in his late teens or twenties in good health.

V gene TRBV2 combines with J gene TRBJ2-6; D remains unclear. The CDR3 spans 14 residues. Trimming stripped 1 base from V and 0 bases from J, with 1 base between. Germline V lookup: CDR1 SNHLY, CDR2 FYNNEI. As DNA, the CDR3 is TGTGCCAGCAGTGAAGTCTCTGGGGCCAACGTCCTGACTTTC. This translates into CASSEVSGANVLTF.

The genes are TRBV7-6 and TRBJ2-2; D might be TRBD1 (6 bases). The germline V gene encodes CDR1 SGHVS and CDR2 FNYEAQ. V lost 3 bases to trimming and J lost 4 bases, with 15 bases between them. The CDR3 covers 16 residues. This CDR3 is CASSFGTGWTTGELFF. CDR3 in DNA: TGTGCCAGCAGCTTCGGTACAGGGTGGACCACCGGGGAGCTGTTTTTT.

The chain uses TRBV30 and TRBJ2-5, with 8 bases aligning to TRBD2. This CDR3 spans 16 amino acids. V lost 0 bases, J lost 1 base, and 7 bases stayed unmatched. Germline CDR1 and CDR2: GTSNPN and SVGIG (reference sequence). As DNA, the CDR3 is TGTGCCTGGAGTGTACGGGGGACTAGGAGCCAAGAGACCCAGTACTTC. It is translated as CAWSVRGTRSQETQYF.

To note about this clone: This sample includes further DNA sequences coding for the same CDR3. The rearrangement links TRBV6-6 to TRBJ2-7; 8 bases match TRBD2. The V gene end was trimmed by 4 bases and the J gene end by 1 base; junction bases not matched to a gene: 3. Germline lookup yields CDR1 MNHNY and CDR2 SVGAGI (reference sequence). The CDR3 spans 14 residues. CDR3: CASSSTSGSYEQYF. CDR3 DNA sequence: TGTGCCAGCAGTTCTACTAGCGGTTCCTACGAGCAGTACTTC.

Here the CDR3 reads CASSLGQGSSYEQYF. The CDR3 DNA sequence: TGTGCCAGCAGTTTGGGACAGGGGAGCTCCTACGAGCAGTACTTC. V usage is TRBV28 and J usage is TRBJ2-7; TRBD1 agrees at 10 bases. Germline assignment: CDR1 MDHEN and CDR2 SYDVKM. The CDR3 runs to 15 residues. The junction had 2 bases not matched to a gene; V was cut back by 3 bases and J by 0 bases.

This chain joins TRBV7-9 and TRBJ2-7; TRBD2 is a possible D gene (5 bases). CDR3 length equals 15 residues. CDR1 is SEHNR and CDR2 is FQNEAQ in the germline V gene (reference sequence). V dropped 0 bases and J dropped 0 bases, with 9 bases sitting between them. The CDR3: CASSLAPSYSYEQYF. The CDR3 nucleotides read TGTGCCAGCAGCTTAGCGCCTAGCTACTCCTACGAGCAGTACTTC.

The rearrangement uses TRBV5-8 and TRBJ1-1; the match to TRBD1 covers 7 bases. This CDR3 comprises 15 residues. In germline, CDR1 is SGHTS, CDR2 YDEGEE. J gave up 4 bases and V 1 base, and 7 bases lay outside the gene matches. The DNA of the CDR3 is TGTGCCAGCAGCTTGACAGGGGAGGGTAGCACTGAAGCTTTCTTT. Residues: CASSLTGEGSTEAFF.

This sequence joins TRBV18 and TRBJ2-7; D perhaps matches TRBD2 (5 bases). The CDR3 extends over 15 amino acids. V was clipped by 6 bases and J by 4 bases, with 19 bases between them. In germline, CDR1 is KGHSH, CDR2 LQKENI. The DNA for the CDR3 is TGTGCCAGCTCGACGGGGTCTTTTCCCCTTTACGAGCAGTACTTC. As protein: CASSTGSFPLYEQYF.

CDR3 nucleotides: TGTGCCAGCTGGCGAGGGGGGGGATCCTACGAGCAGTACTTC. This encodes CASWRGGGSYEQYF. V is TRBV6-5 and J is TRBJ2-7; D is perhaps TRBD2 (7 bases). Trimming cost V 8 bases and J 1 base, with 15 bases left between them. CDR1 and CDR2 (germline): MNHEY, SVGAGI. This CDR3 comprises 14 residues.

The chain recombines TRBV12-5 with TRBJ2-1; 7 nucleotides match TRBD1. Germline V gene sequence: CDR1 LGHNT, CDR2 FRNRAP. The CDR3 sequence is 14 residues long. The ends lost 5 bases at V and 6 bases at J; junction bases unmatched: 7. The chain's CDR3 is CASGTGQSFNEQFF. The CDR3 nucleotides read TGTGCTAGTGGTACGGGACAGTCGTTCAATGAGCAGTTCTTC.

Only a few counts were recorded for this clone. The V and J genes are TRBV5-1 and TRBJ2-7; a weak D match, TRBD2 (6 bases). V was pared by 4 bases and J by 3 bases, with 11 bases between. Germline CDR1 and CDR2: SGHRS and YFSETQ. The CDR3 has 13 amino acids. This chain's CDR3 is CASSRDGGYEQYF. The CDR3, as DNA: TGCGCCAGCAGCCGGGACGGGGGCTACGAGCAGTACTTC. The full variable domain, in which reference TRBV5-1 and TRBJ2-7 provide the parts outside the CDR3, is KAGVTQTPRYLIKTRGQQVTLSCSPISGHRSVSWYQQTPGQGLQFLFEYFSETQRNKGNFPGRFSGRQFSNSRSEMNVSTLELGDSALYLCASSRDGGYEQYFGPGTRLTVT.

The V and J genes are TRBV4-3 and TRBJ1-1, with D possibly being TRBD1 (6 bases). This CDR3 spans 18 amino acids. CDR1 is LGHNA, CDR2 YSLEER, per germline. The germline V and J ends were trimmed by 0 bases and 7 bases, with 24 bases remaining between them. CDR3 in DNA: TGCGCCAGCAGCCAAGACAGCGGTCCAGGGGCTCTCTCGGATGAAGCTTTCTTT. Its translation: CASSQDSGPGALSDEAFF.

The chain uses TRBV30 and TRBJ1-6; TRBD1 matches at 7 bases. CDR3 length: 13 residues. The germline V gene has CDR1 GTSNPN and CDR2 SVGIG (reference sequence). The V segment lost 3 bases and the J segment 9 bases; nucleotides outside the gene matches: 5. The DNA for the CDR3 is TGTGCCTGGAGACGACAGGGTGGTTCACCCCTCCACTTT. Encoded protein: CAWRRQGGSPLHF.

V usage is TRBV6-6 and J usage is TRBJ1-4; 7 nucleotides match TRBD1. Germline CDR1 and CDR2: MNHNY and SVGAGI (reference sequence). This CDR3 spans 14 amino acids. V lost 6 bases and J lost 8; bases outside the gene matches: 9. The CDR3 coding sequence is TGTGCCAGCAGAAAGAGACAGGGAAACGAAAAACTGTTTTTT. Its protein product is CASRKRQGNEKLFF.

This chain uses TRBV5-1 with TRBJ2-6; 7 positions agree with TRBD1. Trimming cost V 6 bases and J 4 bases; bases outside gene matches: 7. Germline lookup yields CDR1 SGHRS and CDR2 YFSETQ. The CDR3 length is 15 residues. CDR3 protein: CASNLGGSGANVLTF. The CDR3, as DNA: TGCGCCAGCAACCTAGGGGGCTCAGGGGCCAACGTCCTGACTTTC.